These 28 T cell receptor beta chains share one sample of origin, sequenced in a study of shared clonotypes between healthy human individuals. Assay: immunoSEQ multiplex PCR; the TCRdb copy retains only in-frame clones and omits some. The table has some 1.4 million clones, roughly 96% seen once; the top ten hold more than 0.9%. Input material: naive CD4+ T cells sorted from blood. Described subset: CD45RA+ positively selected. The source of these receptors is a man aged 30-40 years in good health.

V and J are TRBV28 and TRBJ1-3; tentatively, D is TRBD1 (6 bases). The germline gives CDR1 MDHEN, CDR2 SYDVKM. This CDR3 region has 14 residues. V lost 3 bases and J 4 bases, leaving 10 bases between the germline ends. The DNA for the CDR3 is TGTGCCAGCAGTTTCGTAGGGGGGGGAAACACCATATATTTT. The encoded protein is CASSFVGGGNTIYF.

This sequence joins TRBV4-3 and TRBJ2-2; 10 nucleotides agree with TRBD2. V trimming: 3 bases; J trimming: 0 bases; junction bases outside the gene matches: 10. Germline V gene lookup returns CDR1 LGHNA and CDR2 YSLEER. This CDR3 is built from 19 residues. The CDR3 spells CASSQSRLAGITNTGELFF. Here the CDR3 DNA reads TGCGCCAGCAGCCAGTCAAGACTAGCGGGTATAACGAACACCGGGGAGCTGTTTTTT.

The chain employs TRBV29-1 and TRBJ1-1, with D unclear. V lost 5 bases to trimming and J lost 5 bases, with 12 bases between them. CDR1 is SQVTM and CDR2 is ANQGSEA in the germline V gene. The CDR3 totals 12 residues. CDR3 loop: CSVHPSGTEAFF. DNA of the CDR3: TGCAGCGTTCACCCCTCCGGTACTGAAGCTTTCTTT.

The chain combines TRBV5-4 with TRBJ2-3, with 8 nucleotides matching TRBD1. With V trimmed by 1 base and J by 3 bases, 7 bases remained unmatched. CDR1 SGHNT and CDR2 YYREEE come from the germline V gene (reference sequence). There are 16 residues in the CDR3. CDR3 amino acids: CASSLPKTGVTDTQYF. The CDR3 DNA reads as TGTGCCAGCAGCTTGCCGAAGACAGGGGTAACAGATACGCAGTATTTT.

This chain links TRBV2 with TRBJ2-7, with a tentative D call TRBD1 (6 bases). CDR1 is SNHLY and CDR2 is FYNNEI in the germline V gene. The V end lost 0 bases, the J end lost 3 bases, and 9 bases lay between the germline ends. The CDR3 loop spans 14 amino acids. CDR3 nucleotides: TGTGCCAGCAGTGAAGCCAGGGACAACTACGAGCAGTACTTC. Translation: CASSEARDNYEQYF.

The chain combines TRBV10-1 with TRBJ2-1, with D hard to call. The CDR3 is made up of 11 amino acids. CDR1 is WNHNN, CDR2 SYGVQD, per germline (reference sequence). Trimming left V 2 bases short and J 7 bases short, with 3 bases between. CDR3 nucleotides: TGCGCCAGCAGTGAGATGAATGAGCAGTTCTTC. Its protein is CASSEMNEQFF.

The chain joins TRBV27 to TRBJ1-1, with TRBD1 as a possible D gene (5 bases). The CDR3 covers 14 residues. Germline V gene data show CDR1 as MNHEY and CDR2 as SMNVEV (reference sequence). Between the trimmed V and J ends, which lost 3 bases and 1 base, there was a span of 9 bases. CDR3 sequence: CASSFDSRNTEAFF. In DNA, the CDR3 is TGTGCCAGCAGTTTCGACAGCCGGAACACTGAAGCTTTCTTT.

This clone was counted once. CDR3 region: CASSQSGTGYEQYF. The CDR3 DNA follows: TGTGCCAGCAGTCAATCCGGGACAGGCTACGAGCAGTACTTC. The chain has TRBV6-6 and TRBJ2-7; 8 bases are a match to TRBD1. The germline CDR1 and CDR2 sequences are MNHNY and SVGAGI (reference sequence). CDR3 length: 14 amino acids. V gave up 5 bases and J gave up 3 bases; unmatched junction bases: 6.

The rearrangement links TRBV15 to TRBJ2-4; D may be TRBD1 (5 bases). Trimming removed 1 base at V and 0 bases at J, with 13 bases between. Germline V gives CDR1 LNHNV, CDR2 YYDKDF (reference sequence). This CDR3 has 17 residues. Written as DNA, the CDR3 is TGTGCCACCAGCAGAGCAGGGTTCCTACTAGCCAAAAACATTCAGTACTTC. Amino acids: CATSRAGFLLAKNIQYF.

A single count supports this clone. J is TRBJ2-1 and V is TRBV5-6, with a tentative D call TRBD1 (6 bases). V was clipped by 7 bases and J by 4 bases, with 12 bases between them. The CDR3 length is 13 residues. From germline, CDR1 is SGHDT and CDR2 YYEEEE. CDR3 coding DNA: TGTGCCAGCCGGGACACCCTTTACAATGAGCAGTTCTTC. This encodes CASRDTLYNEQFF.

The chain links TRBV9 to TRBJ2-3, with 8 positions matching TRBD1. Germline CDR1 reads SGDLS; CDR2 reads YYNGEE. The trim removed 4 bases at V and 0 bases at J, leaving 4 bases unmatched. This CDR3 spans 15 amino acids. In DNA, the CDR3 is TGTGCCAGCAGCACGCGGACAGGGAGCACAGATACGCAGTATTTT. Protein product: CASSTRTGSTDTQYF.

The rearrangement joins TRBV11-2 to TRBJ2-5, with D perhaps matching TRBD1 (6 bases). The CDR3 is 15 residues long. CDR1 is SGHAT and CDR2 is FQNNGV in the germline V gene. Deletions cut 2 bases from V and 0 bases from J, with 10 bases between. The CDR3, as DNA: TGTGCCAGCAGCTTAATGCAGGGGTACCAAGAGACCCAGTACTTC. Translated: CASSLMQGYQETQYF.

This sequence joins TRBV29-1 and TRBJ2-1, with 12 bases matching TRBD2. CDR3 size: 13 residues. The J segment lost 9 bases and the V segment lost 4 bases, leaving 4 bases of the junction unmatched. Germline V gene data show CDR1 as SQVTM and CDR2 as ANQGSEA. DNA of the CDR3: TGCAGCGTTGGACTAGCGGGAGCGGGTGAGCAGTTCTTC. It is translated as CSVGLAGAGEQFF.

This clone has a single count. The gene calls are TRBV29-1 and TRBJ2-7, with 9 bases lining up with TRBD1. Per the germline V gene, CDR1 is SQVTM and CDR2 is ANQGSEA. V trimming: 7 bases; J trimming: 4 bases; junction bases outside the gene matches: 5. The CDR3 is 12 residues long. CDR3 sequence: CSARQGGYEQYF. The CDR3 bases are TGCAGCGCTAGACAGGGGGGTTACGAGCAGTACTTC.

The V gene is TRBV25-1, the J gene TRBJ2-7; TRBD2 aligns across 10 bases. CDR3 length equals 15 residues. V lost 1 base to trimming and J lost 4 bases; unmatched junction nucleotides: 4. Germline CDR1 and CDR2: MGHDK and SYGVNS. CDR3 sequence reads: CASSELTSGKYEQYF. In DNA form, the CDR3 reads TGTGCCAGCAGTGAATTAACTAGCGGGAAATACGAGCAGTACTTC.

This chain connects TRBV2 to TRBJ2-1, with no clear D. This CDR3 is built from 11 residues. Trimming took 0 bases from V and 9 from J, leaving 3 bases between them. The germline V gene encodes CDR1 SNHLY and CDR2 FYNNEI. For the CDR3, the DNA is TGTGCCAGCAGTGAAGCGAGTGAGCAGTTCTTC. This gives the protein CASSEASEQFF. The variable domain in full, with the rest retrieved from reference TRBV2 and TRBJ2-1, is EPEVTQTPSHQVTQMGQEVILRCVPISNHLYFYWYRQILGQKVEFLVSFYNNEISEKSEIFDDQFSVERPDGSNFTLKIRSTKLEDSAMYFCASSEASEQFFGPGTRLTVL.

This clone was found once. This chain links TRBV9 with TRBJ2-7; D may be TRBD1 (6 bases). Trimming removed 3 bases at V and 1 base at J, with 11 bases between. This CDR3 comprises 14 residues. Germline V gene sequence: CDR1 SGDLS, CDR2 YYNGEE. The CDR3 coding sequence is TGTGCCAGCAGCGCTAGGACAGAATCCTACGAGCAGTACTTC. Translated: CASSARTESYEQYF.

CDR3 sequence reads: CATWEGRGEKLFF. DNA for the CDR3: TGTGCCACCTGGGAAGGGAGAGGTGAAAAACTGTTTTTT. The V and J genes are TRBV19 and TRBJ1-4; D gene ambiguous. The length of the CDR3 is 13 residues. The V and J ends lost 10 bases and 7 bases respectively, with 16 bases between them. Germline values: CDR1 LNHDA, CDR2 SQIVND (reference sequence).

V and J are TRBV5-1 and TRBJ2-7; 10 bases fit TRBD1. Germline V gives CDR1 SGHRS, CDR2 YFSETQ. The V gene end was trimmed by 0 bases and the J gene end by 3 bases; junction bases not matched to a gene: 9. The length of the CDR3 is 17 residues. CDR3 protein: CASSLASSGTGVYEQYF. The DNA of the CDR3 is TGCGCCAGCAGCTTGGCGTCTTCCGGGACAGGGGTCTACGAGCAGTACTTC.

CDR3 amino acids: CASSQDLGQGAWNTIYF. The DNA for the CDR3 is TGCGCCAGCAGCCAAGATCTTGGACAGGGGGCATGGAACACCATATATTTT. J is TRBJ1-3 and V is TRBV4-3, with 11 bases matching TRBD1. V shed 0 bases and J 7 bases; nucleotides not matched to a gene: 8. The CDR3 has 17 residues. The germline V gene has CDR1 LGHNA and CDR2 YSLEER.

The J gene is TRBJ2-7, the V gene TRBV28; TRBD1 or TRBD2 may be the D gene (5 bases each). Germline CDR1 is MDHEN and CDR2 is SYDVKM. CDR3 length: 12 amino acids. Trimming took off 8 bases at V and 2 bases at J, with 10 bases between the two ends. CDR3 DNA: TGTGCCAGCGGGACGGGTACCTACGAGCAGTACTTC. The encoded protein is CASGTGTYEQYF.

Comments on this clone: One end of the junction varies from germline; a read error may be responsible. The chain uses TRBV6-6 and TRBJ2-7; TRBD1 or TRBD2 may be the D gene (5 bases each). Germline V gene lookup returns CDR1 MNHNY and CDR2 SVGAGI (reference sequence). The CDR3 extends over 13 amino acids. This chain's CDR3 is CASSYSVRREGHF. The CDR3 nucleotides read TGTGCCAGCAGTTACAGTGTCCGCCGCGAGGGGCACTTC.

This chain joins TRBV6-5 and TRBJ2-1; D gene ambiguous. This CDR3 spans 14 amino acids. Germline CDR1 MNHEY, CDR2 SVGAGI. V was shortened by 9 bases and J by 5 bases, with 17 bases between the two germline ends. CDR3: CARVTLPVNNEQFF. CDR3 sequence (DNA): TGTGCCAGGGTTACACTTCCCGTAAACAATGAGCAGTTCTTC.

The chain combines TRBV6-6 with TRBJ2-7, with 12 bases that match TRBD2. The germline gives CDR1 MNHNY, CDR2 SVGAGI (reference sequence). This CDR3 is 16 amino acids long. V was pared by 0 bases and J by 5 bases, with 5 bases of the junction left unmatched. CDR3 in amino acids: CASSYSKTSGSHEQYF. For the CDR3, the DNA is TGTGCCAGCAGTTACTCGAAGACTAGCGGGAGCCACGAGCAGTACTTC.

V usage is TRBV6-1 and J usage is TRBJ1-5, with D hard to call. The CDR3 runs 15 residues. Germline V gives CDR1 MNHNS, CDR2 SASEGT. Trimming stripped 6 bases from V and 3 bases from J, with 15 bases between. Written as DNA, the CDR3 is TGTGCCAGCAGGGGATCCGGGCAGTACAATCAGCCCCAGCATTTT. Protein: CASRGSGQYNQPQHF.

This clone was observed once. The gene calls are TRBV19 and TRBJ2-7, with 8 positions matching TRBD1. The V gene's germline CDR1 is LNHDA and CDR2 SQIVND (reference sequence). V lost 8 bases to trimming and J lost 2 bases; unmatched junction nucleotides: 11. This CDR3 is 15 amino acids long. CDR3 nucleotides: TGTGCCAGTGCAGATAGAACAGGGGGAACCTACGAGCAGTACTTC. Protein: CASADRTGGTYEQYF.

The chain uses TRBV30 and TRBJ2-6, with TRBD1 as a possible D gene (5 bases). This CDR3 comprises 17 residues. Trimming pared 0 bases from V and 0 bases from J, leaving 12 bases between. Germline-derived CDR1 and CDR2 are GTSNPN and SVGIG (reference sequence). CDR3 DNA sequence: TGTGCCTGGAGTGTATTGGCCAGGGTCTCTGGGGCCAACGTCCTGACTTTC. Protein sequence: CAWSVLARVSGANVLTF.

This rearrangement joins TRBV5-1 to TRBJ1-4; D is ambiguous. Germline-derived CDR1 and CDR2 are SGHRS and YFSETQ. V lost 4 bases and J lost 0, with 13 bases in between. The CDR3 sequence is 16 residues long. CDR3 sequence reads: CASSQLPPPTNEKLFF. CDR3 in DNA: TGCGCCAGCAGCCAACTCCCGCCCCCAACTAATGAAAAACTGTTTTTT.